This is a list of T cell receptor beta chains from one sample in a study of T-cell memory formation after mild COVID-19. TCRdb itself ran the 5' RACE reads through MiXCR, one entry per CDR3 protein. This repertoire shows 150,000 to 200,000 distinct CDR3 sequences, roughly 15% found once; its top ten account for roughly an eighth. The source material was PBMCs or a T cell subset sorted from them (not recorded which). The receptors were sampled from an adult woman who had mild COVID-19 (a few samples of this study predate the infection). Cell type and time point are not known. The CDR3 runs from the conserved cysteine through the conserved F or W. The D gene is left open where the match is weak. Size is stated for part of the rows, as once, few or many counts, or as a class when the clone is expanded.

CASSLGAGTGELFF | TGTGCCAGCAGCTTAGGAGCAGGGACCGGGGAGCTGTTTTTT | TRBJ2-2 | many | TRBV7-6 | .
CASSPRQGPQETQYF | TGTGCCAGCAGCCCCAGACAGGGCCCTCAAGAGACCCAGTACTTC | TRBJ2-5 | few | TRBV7-3 | TRBD1
CASRVGQGGQPQHF | TGTGCCAGCAGAGTCGGACAGGGGGGTCAGCCCCAGCATTTT | TRBJ1-5 | few | TRBV2 | TRBD1
CSASIAPGDEQYF | TGCAGTGCTAGCATTGCTCCCGGCGACGAGCAGTACTTC | TRBJ2-7 | few | TRBV20-1 | .
CASSYSLLELFF | TGTGCCAGCAGTTACTCGTTGCTGGAGCTGTTTTTT | TRBJ2-2 | . | TRBV6-2/TRBV6-3 | .
CASSSSPQGRGYTF | TGTGCCAGCAGCTCAAGCCCTCAGGGGCGCGGCTACACCTTC | TRBJ1-2 | few | TRBV7-2 | .
CASSALLGTLTDTQYF | TGTGCCAGCAGCGCGTTACTCGGGACGCTCACAGATACGCAGTATTTT | TRBJ2-3 | many | TRBV9 | .
CASSGGGNGYFEQYF | TGTGCCAGCAGCGGTGGGGGAAATGGTTACTTCGAGCAGTACTTC | TRBJ2-7 | few | TRBV9 | .
CASSDSGRIQETQYF | TGTGCCAGCAGTGATTCGGGCAGAATCCAAGAGACCCAGTACTTC | TRBJ2-5 | . | TRBV25-1 | .
CASRFNWLNEQFF | TGTGCCAGCAGATTTAACTGGCTCAATGAGCAGTTCTTC | TRBJ2-1 | . | TRBV7-2 | .
CSVSGSHTGELFF | TGCAGCGTGTCCGGGAGCCACACCGGGGAGCTGTTTTTT | TRBJ2-2 | few | TRBV29-1 | .
CASSYPYRDNEQFF | TGTGCCAGCAGTTACCCTTACAGGGACAATGAGCAGTTCTTC | TRBJ2-1 | few | TRBV6-2/TRBV6-3 | .
CASSLGTDQETQYF | TGTGCCAGCAGTCTAGGGACAGATCAAGAGACCCAGTACTTC | TRBJ2-5 | many | TRBV12-3/TRBV12-4 | TRBD1